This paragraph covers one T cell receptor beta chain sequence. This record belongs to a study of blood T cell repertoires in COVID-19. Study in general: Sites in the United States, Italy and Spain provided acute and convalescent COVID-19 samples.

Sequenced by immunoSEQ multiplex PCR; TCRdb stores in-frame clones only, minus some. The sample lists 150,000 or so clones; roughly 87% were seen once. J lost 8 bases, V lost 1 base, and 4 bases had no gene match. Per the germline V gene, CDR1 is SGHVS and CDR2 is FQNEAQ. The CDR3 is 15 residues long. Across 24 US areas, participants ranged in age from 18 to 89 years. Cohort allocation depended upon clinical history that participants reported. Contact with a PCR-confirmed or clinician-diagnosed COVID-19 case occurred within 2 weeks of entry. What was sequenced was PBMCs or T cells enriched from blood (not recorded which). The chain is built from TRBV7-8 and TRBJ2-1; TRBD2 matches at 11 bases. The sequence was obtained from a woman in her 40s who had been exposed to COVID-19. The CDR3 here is CASSLGLAGGYEQFF. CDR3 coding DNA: TGTGCCAGCAGCTTAGGATTAGCGGGGGGGTATGAGCAGTTCTTC.